This TCR beta chain was sequenced in a study of human T cells and chemical hapten exposure. Study-wide context: Donors were sensitized with 2% DPC on the upper inner arm.

Study-wide findings and caveats: Healthy individuals' immune responses may differ from those of donors, who had alopecia.

Germline V gene sequence: CDR1 MNHNS, CDR2 SASEGT. This CDR3 has 15 amino acids. The V and J ends lost 7 bases and 2 bases, in that order; junction bases with no gene match: 4. Time point meaning: pre-sensitization, week 0. The treatment: therapeutic diphenylcyclopropenone sensitization with weekly scalp DPC. This clonotype was seen only a few times. The antigen is not known. MiXCR was run by TCRdb on the RACE reads, yielding one entry per CDR3 protein. The sample has about 110,000 distinct CDR3 sequences; more than 10% are singletons. The receptor's source is a woman aged 45-65 years with alopecia areata. Some clones in this sample may be carry-over from other donors' samples. This specimen was whole blood, taken in connection with sensitization to the hapten diphenylcyclopropenone (DPC). The gene calls are TRBV6-1 and TRBJ2-2; TRBD1 matches at 10 bases. The CDR3 sequence: CASTRQGANTGELFF. The CDR3 nucleotides read TGTGCCAGCACCCGACAGGGGGCTAACACCGGGGAGCTGTTTTTT.